The rows below give T cell receptor beta chains drawn from one sample of a study of T cell repertoires in urothelial bladder cancer. Sequencing used immunoSEQ multiplex PCR; TCRdb keeps in-frame clones, though not all of them. The repertoire includes under 13,000 clones, roughly 72% of them detected once, and around 6.5% sits in the top ten. Sample: tumor-infiltrating cells from bladder cancer. These TCRs come from a human donor with a benign inflammatory bladder lesion. CDR3s include the opening cysteine and the closing phenylalanine or tryptophan. Each record gives: V gene, J gene, clone size, D gene, CDR3 protein, CDR3 DNA. A D gene is named only where the DNA matches it firmly. Size is stated for part of the rows, as once, few or many counts, or as a class when the clone is expanded.

V gene: TRBV11-3
J gene: TRBJ1-6
clone size: few
D gene: .
CDR3 protein: CASSLGADPNSPLHF
CDR3 DNA: TGTGCCAGCAGCTTAGGGGCAGATCCTAATTCACCCCTCCACTTT

V gene: TRBV6-6
J gene: TRBJ2-1
clone size: few
D gene: .
CDR3 protein: CATRTSNGYEQFF
CDR3 DNA: TGTGCCACCAGGACGTCAAACGGCTATGAGCAGTTCTTC

V gene: TRBV5-1
J gene: TRBJ1-2
clone size: .
D gene: .
CDR3 protein: CASSSLGIPNYGYTF
CDR3 DNA: TGCGCCAGCAGTTCTTTAGGGATCCCTAACTATGGCTACACCTTC

V gene: TRBV19
J gene: TRBJ2-4
clone size: .
D gene: .
CDR3 protein: CASSIGRGAKNIQYF
CDR3 DNA: TGTGCCAGTAGTATAGGGAGGGGAGCCAAAAACATTCAGTACTTC

V gene: TRBV5-1
J gene: TRBJ1-1
clone size: .
D gene: .
CDR3 protein: CASSWADVSTEAFF
CDR3 DNA: TGCGCCAGCAGCTGGGCGGACGTGAGCACTGAAGCTTTCTTT

V gene: TRBV10-2
J gene: TRBJ1-5
clone size: .
D gene: .
CDR3 protein: CASSTQGIDQPQHF
CDR3 DNA: TGCGCCAGCAGTACCCAGGGTATCGATCAGCCCCAGCATTTT

V gene: TRBV10-2
J gene: TRBJ1-2
clone size: .
D gene: .
CDR3 protein: CASRADGYGYTF
CDR3 DNA: TGCGCCAGCAGAGCGGACGGCTATGGCTACACCTTC

V gene: TRBV27
J gene: TRBJ2-7
clone size: .
D gene: .
CDR3 protein: CASSWGAPYEQYF
CDR3 DNA: TGTGCCAGCAGTTGGGGGGCACCCTACGAGCAGTACTTC

V gene: TRBV7-8
J gene: TRBJ1-3
clone size: .
D gene: TRBD1
CDR3 protein: CASSPGTGANTIYF
CDR3 DNA: TGTGCCAGCAGCCCGGGGACAGGGGCGAACACCATATATTTT

V gene: TRBV2
J gene: TRBJ2-5
clone size: .
D gene: .
CDR3 protein: CASTLRPQETQYF
CDR3 DNA: TGTGCCAGCACCCTGAGACCCCAGGAGACCCAGTACTTC

V gene: TRBV5-1
J gene: TRBJ2-3
clone size: .
D gene: TRBD2
CDR3 protein: CASSLRERGVTDTQYF
CDR3 DNA: TGCGCCAGCAGCCTGAGGGAGCGGGGGGTCACAGATACGCAGTATTTT

V gene: TRBV2
J gene: TRBJ1-6
clone size: .
D gene: TRBD1
CDR3 protein: CARRRGQINSPLHF
CDR3 DNA: TGTGCCAGACGAAGGGGACAGATAAACTCACCCCTCCACTTT

V gene: TRBV2
J gene: TRBJ1-1
clone size: .
D gene: .
CDR3 protein: CASSEGGETEAFF
CDR3 DNA: TGTGCCAGCAGTGAGGGGGGAGAGACTGAAGCTTTCTTT

V gene: TRBV11-1
J gene: TRBJ2-1
clone size: .
D gene: TRBD1
CDR3 protein: CASSLDWTGGNEQFF
CDR3 DNA: TGTGCCAGCAGCTTAGACTGGACAGGGGGCAATGAGCAGTTCTTC

V gene: TRBV6-1
J gene: TRBJ1-5
clone size: .
D gene: .
CDR3 protein: CASSSHRVQPQHF
CDR3 DNA: TGTGCCAGCAGTTCCCACAGGGTTCAGCCCCAGCATTTT

V gene: TRBV11-2
J gene: TRBJ2-5
clone size: .
D gene: .
CDR3 protein: CASSSVVGVQETQYF
CDR3 DNA: TGTGCCAGCAGCTCGGTCGTGGGGGTTCAAGAGACCCAGTACTTC

V gene: TRBV19
J gene: TRBJ2-4
clone size: .
D gene: .
CDR3 protein: CASSTVGDPSKNIQYF
CDR3 DNA: TGTGCCAGTAGTACGGTCGGAGACCCATCCAAAAACATTCAGTACTTC

V gene: TRBV30
J gene: TRBJ1-6
clone size: few
D gene: .
CDR3 protein: CAWGPGGNSPLHF
CDR3 DNA: TGTGCCTGGGGGCCCGGGGGTAATTCACCCCTCCACTTT

V gene: TRBV7-9
J gene: TRBJ2-7
clone size: .
D gene: .
CDR3 protein: CASSPLSTATYEQYF
CDR3 DNA: TGTGCCAGCAGCCCCCTTTCGACAGCAACCTACGAGCAGTACTTC

V gene: TRBV19
J gene: TRBJ1-5
clone size: .
D gene: .
CDR3 protein: CASSLAPFMGQGRYQPQHF
CDR3 DNA: TGTGCCAGTAGTCTAGCCCCCTTTATGGGGCAGGGGCGCTATCAGCCCCAGCATTTT

V gene: TRBV13
J gene: TRBJ1-6
clone size: .
D gene: .
CDR3 protein: CASSVLRGDNSPLHF
CDR3 DNA: TGTGCCAGCAGCGTACTTCGTGGGGACAATTCACCCCTCCACTTT

V gene: TRBV5-1
J gene: TRBJ2-5
clone size: .
D gene: TRBD2
CDR3 protein: CASSPGTTKETQYF
CDR3 DNA: TGCGCCAGCAGCCCAGGGACTACAAAAGAGACCCAGTACTTC

V gene: TRBV6-1
J gene: TRBJ2-2
clone size: .
D gene: .
CDR3 protein: CASSEWRYTGELFF
CDR3 DNA: TGTGCCAGCAGTGAGTGGAGATACACCGGGGAGCTGTTTTTT

V gene: TRBV11-2
J gene: TRBJ2-1
clone size: once
D gene: .
CDR3 protein: CASSAPNKPNEQFF
CDR3 DNA: TGTGCCAGCAGCGCCCCCAACAAGCCCAATGAGCAGTTCTTC

V gene: TRBV7-6
J gene: TRBJ2-7
clone size: once
D gene: .
CDR3 protein: CASSLVRDTFYEQYF
CDR3 DNA: TGTGCCAGCAGCTTAGTTCGGGACACATTCTACGAGCAGTACTTC

V gene: TRBV11-2
J gene: TRBJ1-5
clone size: .
D gene: .
CDR3 protein: CASSLAGVGSNQPQHF
CDR3 DNA: TGTGCCAGCAGCTTAGCGGGGGTGGGAAGCAATCAGCCCCAGCATTTT

V gene: TRBV5-6
J gene: TRBJ2-3
clone size: few
D gene: .
CDR3 protein: CASLGYTDTQYF
CDR3 DNA: TGTGCCAGCCTCGGATACACAGATACGCAGTATTTT

V gene: TRBV5-8
J gene: TRBJ1-5
clone size: .
D gene: .
CDR3 protein: CASSLLGQPQHF
CDR3 DNA: TGTGCCAGCAGCTTGCTCGGACAGCCCCAGCATTTT

V gene: TRBV14
J gene: TRBJ2-7
clone size: .
D gene: .
CDR3 protein: CASSQGLGREQYF
CDR3 DNA: TGTGCCAGCAGCCAAGGACTGGGGAGGGAGCAGTACTTC

V gene: TRBV18
J gene: TRBJ2-2
clone size: .
D gene: TRBD1
CDR3 protein: CASSLGTANTGELFF
CDR3 DNA: TGTGCCAGCTCTCTAGGGACAGCTAACACCGGGGAGCTGTTTTTT

V gene: TRBV19
J gene: TRBJ1-6
clone size: .
D gene: TRBD1
CDR3 protein: CASSTQGWDSPLHF
CDR3 DNA: TGTGCCAGTAGTACACAGGGGTGGGATTCACCCCTCCACTTT

V gene: TRBV11-2
J gene: TRBJ2-1
clone size: .
D gene: TRBD2
CDR3 protein: CASSQSGGQYNEQFF
CDR3 DNA: TGTGCCAGCAGCCAAAGCGGGGGCCAGTACAATGAGCAGTTCTTC

V gene: TRBV6-6
J gene: TRBJ2-7
clone size: .
D gene: TRBD2
CDR3 protein: CASAGRGASSYEQYF
CDR3 DNA: TGTGCCAGCGCAGGGCGGGGGGCGAGCTCCTACGAGCAGTACTTC

V gene: TRBV4-1
J gene: TRBJ1-2
clone size: few
D gene: TRBD1
CDR3 protein: CASSQRDRGRDGYTF
CDR3 DNA: TGCGCCAGCAGCCAACGGGACAGGGGGCGGGATGGCTACACCTTC